These 2 T cell receptor beta chains originate from one sample sequenced in a study of T cells in Graves' hyperthyroidism and ophthalmopathy (dated by TCRdb to between 2018 and 2021). The receptor library was made with multiplex PCR. The instrument given in TCRdb is Illumina HiSeq 2000. Amplification of TCR beta CDR3 regions was carried out from RNA transcripts. The first round of RT-PCR for the TCR CDR3 was performed with the HTBI primer set and the Qiagen OneStep RT-PCR kit. TCRdb itself trimmed the public reads at Q25 with fastp, ran MiXCR and retained productive beta chains. Each CDR3 protein appears once, grouped with its most common genes and DNA. For this sample there are about 380,000 distinct CDR3 sequences; roughly 14% appear just once. The ten most abundant clones make up less than 25% of the sample. Sequencing was done on a sample of blood. Every receptor here comes from a man aged 25 to 40 with Graves' hyperthyroidism that later progressed to Graves' ophthalmopathy.

As DNA, the CDR3 is TGTGCCAGTAGTCCCCGAGCAGGGGGCTATATGAATCAGCCCCAGCATTTT. It codes for CASSPRAGGYMNQPQHF. V and J are TRBV19 and TRBJ1-5; 8 nucleotides match TRBD1. Losses at the gene ends were 5 bases for V and 4 bases for J; bases not matched to a gene: 13. CDR1 is LNHDA, CDR2 SQIVND, per germline (reference sequence). CDR3 length: 17 residues.

The V gene is TRBV29-1, the J gene TRBJ2-2; TRBD2 is a possible D gene (5 bases). Germline V gene data show CDR1 as SQVTM and CDR2 as ANQGSEA. The length of the CDR3 is 19 residues. The V gene lost 2 bases and the J gene lost 2 bases, with 24 bases spanning the gap. CDR3 sequence: CSVELGYYRDTSNTGELFF. The DNA for the CDR3 is TGCAGCGTTGAACTCGGTTACTACCGGGATACTTCCAACACCGGGGAGCTGTTTTTT.